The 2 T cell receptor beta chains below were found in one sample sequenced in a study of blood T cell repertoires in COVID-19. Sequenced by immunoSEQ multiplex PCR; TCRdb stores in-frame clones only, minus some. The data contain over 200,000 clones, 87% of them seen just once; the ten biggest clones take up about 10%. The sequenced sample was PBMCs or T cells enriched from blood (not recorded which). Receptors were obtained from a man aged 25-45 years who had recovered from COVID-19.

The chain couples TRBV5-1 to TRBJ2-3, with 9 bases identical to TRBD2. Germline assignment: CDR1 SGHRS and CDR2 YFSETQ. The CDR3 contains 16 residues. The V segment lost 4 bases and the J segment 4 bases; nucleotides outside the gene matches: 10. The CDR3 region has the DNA TGCGCCAGCAGCCTTTTCGGCGTAGCGGGAGCAGATACGCAGTATTTT. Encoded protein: CASSLFGVAGADTQYF. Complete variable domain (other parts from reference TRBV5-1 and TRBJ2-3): KAGVTQTPRYLIKTRGQQVTLSCSPISGHRSVSWYQQTPGQGLQFLFEYFSETQRNKGNFPGRFSGRQFSNSRSEMNVSTLELGDSALYLCASSLFGVAGADTQYFGPGTRLTVL.

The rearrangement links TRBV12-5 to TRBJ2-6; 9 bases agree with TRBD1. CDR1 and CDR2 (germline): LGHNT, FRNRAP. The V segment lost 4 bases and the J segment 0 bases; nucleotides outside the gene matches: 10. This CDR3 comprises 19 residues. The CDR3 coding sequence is TGTGCTAGTGGTTCAAACAACAGGGGGCTTAACTCTGGGGCCAACGTCCTGACTTTC. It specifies CASGSNNRGLNSGANVLTF.